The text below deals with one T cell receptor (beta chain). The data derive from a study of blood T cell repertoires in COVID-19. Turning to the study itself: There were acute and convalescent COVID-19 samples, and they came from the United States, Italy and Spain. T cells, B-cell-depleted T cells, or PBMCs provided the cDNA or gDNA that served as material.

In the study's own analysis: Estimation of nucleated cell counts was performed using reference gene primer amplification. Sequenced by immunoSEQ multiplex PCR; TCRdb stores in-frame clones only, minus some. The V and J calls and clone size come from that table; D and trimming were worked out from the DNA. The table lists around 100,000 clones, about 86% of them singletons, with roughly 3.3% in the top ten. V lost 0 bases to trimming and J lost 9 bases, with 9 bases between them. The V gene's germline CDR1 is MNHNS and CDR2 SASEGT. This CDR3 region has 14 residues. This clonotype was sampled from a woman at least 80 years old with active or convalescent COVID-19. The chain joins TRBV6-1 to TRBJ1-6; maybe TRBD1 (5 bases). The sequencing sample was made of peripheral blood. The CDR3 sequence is CASSEAQGVSPLHF. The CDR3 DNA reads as TGTGCCAGCAGTGAAGCGCAGGGTGTTTCACCCCTCCACTTT.